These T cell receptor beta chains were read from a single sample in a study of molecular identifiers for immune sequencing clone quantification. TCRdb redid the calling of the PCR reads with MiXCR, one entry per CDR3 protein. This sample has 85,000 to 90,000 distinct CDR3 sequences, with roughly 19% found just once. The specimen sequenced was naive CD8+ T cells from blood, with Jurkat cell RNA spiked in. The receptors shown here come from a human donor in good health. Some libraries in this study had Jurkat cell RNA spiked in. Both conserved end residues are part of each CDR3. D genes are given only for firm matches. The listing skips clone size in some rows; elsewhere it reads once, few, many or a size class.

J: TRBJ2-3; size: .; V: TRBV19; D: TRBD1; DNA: TGTGCCAGTAGTGACGGACAGGGATTGACAGATACGCAGTATTTT; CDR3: CASSDGQGLTDTQYF
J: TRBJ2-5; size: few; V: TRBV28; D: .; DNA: TGTGCCAACAAGCTTGTGAATTCCGAGACTCAGTACTTC; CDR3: CANKLVNSETQYF
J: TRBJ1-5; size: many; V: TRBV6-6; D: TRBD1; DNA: TGTGCCAGCAGTTACTCGATGTTTGTGAACAGGGGGTTGTTAAAGCGCAATCAGCCCCAGCATTTT; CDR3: CASSYSMFVNRGLLKRNQPQHF
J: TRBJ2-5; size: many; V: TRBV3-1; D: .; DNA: TGTGCCAGCAGCTATGTAGAGACCCAGTACTTC; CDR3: CASSYVETQYF
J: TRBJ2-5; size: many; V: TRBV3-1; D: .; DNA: TGTGCCAGCAGCCAAGATTCGGCCCTCGGAGAGACCCAGTACTTC; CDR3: CASSQDSALGETQYF
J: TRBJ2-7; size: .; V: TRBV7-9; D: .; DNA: TGTGCCAGCAGCTTAGACCCTAGCTCCTACGAGCAGTACTTC; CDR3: CASSLDPSSYEQYF
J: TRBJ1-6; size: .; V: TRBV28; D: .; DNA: TGTGCCACCGAAGCGGCAGGGCTTAGCTCCTATAATTCACCCCTCCACTTT; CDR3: CATEAAGLSSYNSPLHF
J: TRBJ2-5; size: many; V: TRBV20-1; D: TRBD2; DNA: TGCAGTGCCACCGGGACTAGCGAGGAGGAGACCCAGTACTTC; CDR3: CSATGTSEEETQYF
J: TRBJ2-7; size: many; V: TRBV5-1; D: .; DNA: TGCGCCAGCAGCTTGGTGGGGGGGCAAGCGGAGGAGCAGTACTTC; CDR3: CASSLVGGQAEEQYF
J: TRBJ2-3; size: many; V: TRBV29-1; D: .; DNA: TGCAGCGTTCCCGACCTAAAAGATACGCAGTATTTT; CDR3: CSVPDLKDTQYF
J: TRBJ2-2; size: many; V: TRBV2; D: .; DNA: TGTGCCAGCAGTGAGGGGTGGGGAGCCACCGGGGAGCTGTTTTTT; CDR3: CASSEGWGATGELFF
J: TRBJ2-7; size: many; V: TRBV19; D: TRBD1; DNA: TGTGCCAGTAGTACCGGGACAGGGGGCAACGAGCAGTACTTC; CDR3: CASSTGTGGNEQYF
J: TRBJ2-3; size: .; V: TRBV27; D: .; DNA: TGTGCCAGCAGTTTAGTCAAAGGGCTGGATGAAGATACGCAGTATTTT; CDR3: CASSLVKGLDEDTQYF
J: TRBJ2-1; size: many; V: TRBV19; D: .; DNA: TGTGCCAGTAGTCAGGGTTACTACAATGAGCAGTTCTTC; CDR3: CASSQGYYNEQFF
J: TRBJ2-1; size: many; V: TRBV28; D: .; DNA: TGTGCCAGCAGTTTCGCACAGGGCAAAGGATACAACAATGAGCAGTTCTTC; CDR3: CASSFAQGKGYNNEQFF
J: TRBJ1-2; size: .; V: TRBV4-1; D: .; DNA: TGCGCCAACAGCCAAAAACAGGGTGCATGGTACGGCTACACCTTC; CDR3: CANSQKQGAWYGYTF
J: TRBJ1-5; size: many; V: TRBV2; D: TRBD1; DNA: TGTGCCAGCAGTGATAGACAGGGGTCTCAGCCCCAGCATTTT; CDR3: CASSDRQGSQPQHF
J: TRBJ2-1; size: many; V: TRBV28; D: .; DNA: TGTGCCAGCAGTTTATTCGAGGGACTTCAATACAATGAGCAGTTCTTC; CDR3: CASSLFEGLQYNEQFF
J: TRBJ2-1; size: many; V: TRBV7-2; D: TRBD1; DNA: TGTGCCAGCAGCCCGACAGGGGAGAATGAGCAGTTCTTC; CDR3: CASSPTGENEQFF
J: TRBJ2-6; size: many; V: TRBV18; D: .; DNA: TGTGCCAGCTCACCTCCCGGGCCCTACTCTGGGGCCAACGTCCTGACTTTC; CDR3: CASSPPGPYSGANVLTF
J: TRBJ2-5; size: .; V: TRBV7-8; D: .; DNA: TGTGCCAGCAGCTTAGACCCTATGGTCCAAGAGACCCAGTACTTC; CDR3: CASSLDPMVQETQYF
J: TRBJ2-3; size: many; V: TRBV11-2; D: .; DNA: TGTGCCAGCAGCTTAATCACAGATACGCAGTATTTT; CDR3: CASSLITDTQYF
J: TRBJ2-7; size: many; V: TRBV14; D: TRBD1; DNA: TGTGCCAGCAGCCACACAGGGGGCGGCCACGAGCAGTACTTC; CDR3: CASSHTGGGHEQYF
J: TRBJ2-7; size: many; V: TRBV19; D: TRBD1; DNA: TGTGCCAGTAGTCATGCGGACAGGTCCACCTACGAGCAGTACTTC; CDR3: CASSHADRSTYEQYF
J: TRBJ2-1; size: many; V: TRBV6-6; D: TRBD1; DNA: TGTGCCAGCAGTTTGGGACAGTTTCGCCCCAATGAGCAGTTCTTC; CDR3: CASSLGQFRPNEQFF
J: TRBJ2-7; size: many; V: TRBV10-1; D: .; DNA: TGCGCCAGCAGCAATGTGCTAGAATACGAGCAGTACTTC; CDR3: CASSNVLEYEQYF
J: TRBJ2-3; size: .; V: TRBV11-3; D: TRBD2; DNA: TGTGCCAGCAGCCCCCACCTCGGACTAGCGGGAGAGGTAACAGATACGCAGTATTTT; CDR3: CASSPHLGLAGEVTDTQYF
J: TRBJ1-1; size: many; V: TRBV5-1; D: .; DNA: TGCGCCAGCAGCTTGGGTGGGGCGGCCGAAGCTTTCTTT; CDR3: CASSLGGAAEAFF
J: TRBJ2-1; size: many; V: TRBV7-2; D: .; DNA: TGTGCCAGCAGTCTCAGAGGATGGAATGAGCAGTTCTTC; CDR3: CASSLRGWNEQFF
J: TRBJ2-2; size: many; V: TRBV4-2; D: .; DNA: TGTGCCAGCAGCCAAGACCCCGATTTGCGGGCCGGGGAGCTGTTTTTT; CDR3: CASSQDPDLRAGELFF
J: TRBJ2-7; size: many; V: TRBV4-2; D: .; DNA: TGTGCCAGCAGCCAAGCGCGGTTAGACGTAGCCTACGAGCAGTACTTC; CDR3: CASSQARLDVAYEQYF
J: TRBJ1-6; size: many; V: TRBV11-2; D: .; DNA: TGTGCCAGCAGCTTAGTAGGGGATAATTCACCCCTCCACTTT; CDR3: CASSLVGDNSPLHF
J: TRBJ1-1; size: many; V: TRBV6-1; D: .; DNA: TGTGCCAGCAGCTATAGGACAGAGAACACTGAAGCTTTCTTT; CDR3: CASSYRTENTEAFF
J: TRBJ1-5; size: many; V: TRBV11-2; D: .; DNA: TGTGCCAGCAGCTTATGGGGAAACAGCAATCAGCCCCAGCATTTT; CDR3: CASSLWGNSNQPQHF
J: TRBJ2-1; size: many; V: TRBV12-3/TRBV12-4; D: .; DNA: TGTGCCAGCAGTTCCCTACCGGACAGCTACAATGAGCAGTTCTTC; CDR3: CASSSLPDSYNEQFF
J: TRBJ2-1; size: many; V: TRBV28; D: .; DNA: TGTGCCAGCAGTTTATCTGGTGCAGGGGTCTACAATGAGCAGTTCTTC; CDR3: CASSLSGAGVYNEQFF
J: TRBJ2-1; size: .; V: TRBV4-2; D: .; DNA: TGTGCCAGCATCCAATATGGTGGGCATAATGAGCAGTTCTTC; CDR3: CASIQYGGHNEQFF
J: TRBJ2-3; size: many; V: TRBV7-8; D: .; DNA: TGTGCCAGCAGTACCTTTGCCGGGGGAGATACGCAGTATTTT; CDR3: CASSTFAGGDTQYF